A single sample is the source of the 5 T cell receptor beta chains below, sequenced in a study of blood T cell repertoires in COVID-19. Produced via immunoSEQ multiplex PCR; TCRdb's table is partial and in-frame only. The top ten hold roughly 7.9% of the sample, which has roughly 150,000 clones, roughly 82% seen once. Sample: peripheral blood. The source of these receptors is a woman aged 45-65 years in a cohort sampled during active or convalescent COVID-19.

The chain couples TRBV5-6 to TRBJ1-4, with D unresolved. Germline-derived CDR1 and CDR2 are SGHDT and YYEEEE. This CDR3 is 18 amino acids long. Trimming left V 4 bases short and J 8 bases short, with 27 bases between. In DNA form, the CDR3 reads TGTGCCAGCAGCGCAAGGAGGTTTGCCCGGACCGCGATAGAAAAACTGTTTTTT. It encodes CASSARRFARTAIEKLFF.

The CDR3 sequence is CASSDNRNQPQHF. Written as DNA, the CDR3 is TGTGCCAGTAGCGATAACAGGAATCAGCCCCAGCATTTT. The chain recombines TRBV19 with TRBJ1-5, with a possible D match to TRBD1 (5 bases). This CDR3 is built from 13 residues. Germline V lookup: CDR1 LNHDA, CDR2 SQIVND (reference sequence). Deletions cut 6 bases from V and 4 bases from J, with 10 bases between.

The chain joins TRBV4-2 to TRBJ2-3; 10 bases agree with TRBD2. The V gene's germline CDR1 is LGHNA and CDR2 YNFKEQ. The CDR3 sequence is 15 residues long. Trimming at V came to 3 bases and at J to 5 bases, leaving 5 bases not matched to a gene. Here the CDR3 DNA reads TGTGCCAGCAGCCATGGGGCTAGCGGGGGAGATACGCAGTATTTT. This translates into CASSHGASGGDTQYF.

V usage is TRBV6-1 and J usage is TRBJ1-1, with D perhaps TRBD1 (6 bases). The length of the CDR3 is 15 residues. Deletions cut 2 bases from V and 3 bases from J, with 13 bases between. The germline V gene has CDR1 MNHNS and CDR2 SASEGT. The CDR3 coding sequence is TGTGCCAGCAGTGAACCCGCAGGGGCGCACACTGAAGCTTTCTTT. Protein: CASSEPAGAHTEAFF.

This chain links TRBV7-9 with TRBJ2-7; maybe TRBD1 (6 bases). The CDR3 has 15 amino acids. Trimming removed 5 bases from V and 8 bases from J, with 22 bases in between. CDR1 and CDR2 (germline): SEHNR, FQNEAQ (reference sequence). CDR3 nucleotide sequence: TGTGCCAGCAGCCCCACTAACGTTATCAGGGGCCAGCAGTACTTC. Translating it yields CASSPTNVIRGQQYF.